The sample holds a few counts of the clone carrying this TCR beta chain. Its antigen remains unidentified. TCRdb used MiXCR to reprocess the reads, holding one entry per CDR3 protein. The table includes 650,000 to 850,000 distinct CDR3 sequences, about 28% detected once. The data derive from a study of T cell repertoires in cytomegalovirus infection. Across the study: Epitope selection comprised recently identified HLA-C-restricted CMV epitopes and well-studied HLA-B-restricted CMV epitopes.

V was clipped by 6 bases and J by 6 bases; unmatched bases: 6. Germline assignment: CDR1 MNHNS and CDR2 SASEGT. The CDR3 runs 14 residues. The chain has TRBV6-1 and TRBJ2-1, with TRBD1 matching 9 bases. Sequencing used cultured CD8+ T cells from PBMCs, obtained from culture after CMV antigen stimulation. The TCR originated in a human donor in good health (CMV status not recorded). Some clones in this sample may be carry-over from other donors' samples. The CDR3 bases are TGTGCCAGCAGCCAGGGACAGGGCAGCAATGAGCAGTTCTTC. Its protein product is CASSQGQGSNEQFF.